This T cell receptor (beta chain) is drawn from a study of T cell responses to AZD1222 COVID-19 vaccine. TCRdb's table, derived via immunoSEQ multiplex PCR, lists solely in-frame clones and lacks some. The table records 100,000 to 120,000 clones, 89% of them present only once. The CDR3 loop spans 12 amino acids. The ends were cut back, 8 bases at V and 6 bases at J, with 13 bases in the middle. CDR1 is LNHNV, CDR2 YYDKDF, per germline (reference sequence). The sequence was collected from an adult who received the AZD1222 COVID-19 vaccine. This sample comprised peripheral blood, obtained 28 days after the second AZD1222 dose. The gene calls are TRBV15 and TRBJ1-2, with D hard to call. CDR3 region: CATQDFSNGYTF. CDR3 sequence (DNA): TGTGCCACCCAGGACTTCAGCAATGGCTACACCTTC.